The present T cell receptor (beta chain) was sequenced within a study of a mutant IDH1 vaccine in newly diagnosed glioma. On this clone: The target antigen is unknown.

The assay was immunoSEQ multiplex PCR, and TCRdb's table has in-frame clones only and misses some. This sample has around 78,000 clones, with 70% to 90% found just once. The time point denotes: week 23, last vaccination. What each vaccine dose contained was 300 ug of mutant IDH1 20-mer peptide, accompanied by topical imiquimod. This specimen consisted of PBMCs, obtained from a glioma patient whose treatment included an IDH1 peptide vaccine. The receptor's source is a man younger than 40 with glioma. Some clones in this sample may be carry-over from other donors' samples.

CDR3 coding DNA: TGTGCCAGCAGCGCCCTCCCCGGACCCACAGATACGCAGTATTTT. Translation: CASSALPGPTDTQYF. The gene calls are TRBV11-2 and TRBJ2-3; unclear D gene. The CDR3 length is 15 residues. Germline loops: CDR1 SGHAT, CDR2 FQNNGV. V gave up 5 bases and J gave up 2 bases, with 14 bases separating them.